The 21 T cell receptor beta chains below were found in one sample sequenced in a study of cytomegalovirus exposure and HLA in healthy donors (dated 2017 in TCRdb). Libraries were prepared through the immunoSEQ multiplex PCR assay. For the multiplex PCR, a mixture combining 60 forward primers for TCR Vbeta segments and 13 reverse primers for TCR Jbeta segments was used. Here the immuneACCESS table is served through TCRdb, limited to in-frame sequences with V and J called. Missing clones are a known gap in these copies; in checked studies unresolved V genes cover under half, and the rest lacks a known reason. The sample table contains fewer than 250,000 clones; only one count was recorded for roughly 80% of them. The ten biggest clones cover around 2.8% of the sample. The sample was PBMCs. These receptors were collected from a man aged 25 to 45 in good health and CMV-seronegative.

This clone has just a few counts. Other DNA sequences in the sample encode the same CDR3. The chain is built from TRBV6-5 and TRBJ2-3, with 7 bases matching TRBD2. The CDR3 contains 11 residues. Trimming cost V 6 bases and J 11 bases; bases outside gene matches: 5. Per the germline V gene, CDR1 is MNHEY and CDR2 is SVGAGI. The CDR3 DNA is TGTGCCAGCAGATTGGGGGAGGGGCAGTATTTT. The encoded protein is CASRLGEGQYF.

The genes are TRBV19 and TRBJ1-5; D might be TRBD1 (5 bases). The CDR3 contains 16 residues. CDR1 LNHDA and CDR2 SQIVND come from the germline V gene (reference sequence). V lost 6 bases to trimming and J lost 0 bases, with 15 bases between them. The CDR3 DNA reads as TGTGCCAGTAGCCCAGGTCCGGGGGTTAGCAATCAGCCCCAGCATTTT. This encodes CASSPGPGVSNQPQHF.

This chain uses TRBV6-5 with TRBJ1-1, with TRBD1 matching over 7 bases. The CDR3 sequence is 15 residues long. CDR1 and CDR2 (germline): MNHEY, SVGAGI. V was clipped by 2 bases and J by 4 bases; unmatched bases: 7. The CDR3 sequence is CASSYTGQVSTEAFF. CDR3 DNA: TGTGCCAGCAGTTACACAGGACAGGTAAGCACTGAAGCTTTCTTT.

This clone was detected once. The chain has TRBV18 and TRBJ2-1; a weak D match, TRBD2 (7 bases). CDR1 and CDR2 from the germline V gene are KGHSH and LQKENI. This CDR3 comprises 15 residues. V gave up 3 bases and J gave up 10 bases, with 19 bases separating them. The CDR3 bases are TGTGCCAGCTCACCGAATCGGGGGGATCAGGGGGAGCAGTTCTTC. It specifies CASSPNRGDQGEQFF.

The chain links TRBV2 to TRBJ2-7; 10 bases are a match to TRBD1. The CDR3 contains 14 residues. Losses at the gene ends were 6 bases for V and 2 bases for J; bases not matched to a gene: 4. Germline assignment: CDR1 SNHLY and CDR2 FYNNEI. This chain's CDR3 is CASRDRGVAYEQYF. The CDR3 DNA follows: TGTGCCAGCAGGGACAGGGGGGTCGCCTACGAGCAGTACTTC.

This clone was counted a few times. The chain joins TRBV4-2 to TRBJ1-3; D might be TRBD1 (5 bases). The germline V and J ends were trimmed by 0 bases and 2 bases, with 11 bases remaining between them. CDR1 LGHNA and CDR2 YNFKEQ come from the germline V gene. This CDR3 contains 16 residues. Here the CDR3 reads CASSQEGQGPGNTIYF. As DNA, the CDR3 is TGTGCCAGCAGCCAAGAGGGGCAGGGCCCTGGAAACACCATATATTTT.

The V gene is TRBV6-1, the J gene TRBJ1-3; no clear D. Germline V CDR1 and CDR2: MNHNS, SASEGT. With 4 bases removed from V and 4 bases from J, the gap between germline ends came to 11 bases. The CDR3 totals 14 residues. The CDR3 spells CASSVTLGGNTIYF. For the CDR3, the DNA is TGTGCCAGCAGTGTGACACTGGGCGGAAACACCATATATTTT.

Only a few counts were recorded for this clone. V and J are TRBV11-2 and TRBJ1-1; possible D gene TRBD1, 5 bases. Germline CDR1 is SGHAT and CDR2 is FQNNGV. The CDR3 totals 11 residues. V lost 3 bases, J lost 9 bases, and 8 bases lay in between. The CDR3 region is CASSLGGKAFF. In DNA, the CDR3 is TGTGCCAGCAGCTTGGGGGGAAAAGCTTTCTTT.

The chain is built from TRBV29-1 and TRBJ1-6; TRBD1 matches 7 bases. Germline V CDR1 and CDR2: SQVTM, ANQGSEA. Losses at the gene ends were 4 bases for V and 8 bases for J; bases not matched to a gene: 5. The CDR3 length is 13 residues. CDR3 coding DNA: TGCAGCGTTGCCGACAGGGAGTATTCACCCCTCCACTTT. Translated: CSVADREYSPLHF.

This clone was picked up a small number of times. This sequence joins TRBV7-2 and TRBJ2-1; 7 bases align to TRBD2. Per the germline V gene, CDR1 is SGHTA and CDR2 is FQGNSA. Trimming removed 7 bases from V and 3 bases from J; junction bases left unmatched: 6. The CDR3 loop spans 14 amino acids. This chain's CDR3 is CASTRRGYYNEQFF. The CDR3 region has the DNA TGTGCCAGCACGAGGCGGGGGTACTACAATGAGCAGTTCTTC.

This clone was counted between two and nine times. The genes are TRBV5-6 and TRBJ2-7, with unresolved D. The CDR3 spans 14 residues. Germline V gene lookup returns CDR1 SGHDT and CDR2 YYEEEE. V dropped 2 bases and J dropped 0 bases, with 9 bases sitting between them. The CDR3 spells CASSFQLSSYEQYF. CDR3 nucleotide sequence: TGTGCCAGCAGCTTCCAGTTATCCTCCTACGAGCAGTACTTC. The full variable domain, its missing parts supplied by reference TRBV5-6 and TRBJ2-7, is DAGVTQSPTHLIKTRGQQVTLRCSPKSGHDTVSWYQQALGQGPQFIFQYYEEEERQRGNFPDRFSGHQFPNYSSELNVNALLLGDSALYLCASSFQLSSYEQYFGPGTRLTVT.

The chain is built from TRBV27 and TRBJ1-2; TRBD1 is a possible D gene (6 bases). Between the trimmed V and J ends, which lost 3 bases and 13 bases, there was a span of 21 bases. Per germline, CDR1 MNHEY and CDR2 SMNVEV (reference sequence). This CDR3 is 14 amino acids long. The CDR3 sequence: CASSFLSEVGALTF. DNA for the CDR3: TGTGCCAGCAGTTTTTTATCCGAAGTGGGGGCCCTCACCTTC.

V gene TRBV7-2 combines with J gene TRBJ1-3; D is possibly TRBD1 (5 bases). With 5 bases removed from V and 0 bases from J, the gap between germline ends came to 11 bases. The CDR3 contains 15 residues. From germline, CDR1 is SGHTA and CDR2 FQGNSA. The CDR3 DNA is TGTGCCAGCAGCACGGACACAAGCTCTGGAAACACCATATATTTT. It codes for CASSTDTSSGNTIYF.

The J gene is TRBJ1-2, the V gene TRBV4-2, with 10 nucleotides matching TRBD1. CDR1 LGHNA and CDR2 YNFKEQ come from the germline V gene. The CDR3 length is 15 residues. V lost 3 bases to trimming and J lost 6 bases; unmatched junction nucleotides: 7. In nucleotides, the CDR3 is TGTGCCAGCAGCCACGACCGGGACAGGGGTGATGGCTACACCTTC. It specifies CASSHDRDRGDGYTF.

For this clone: At one end, the junction sequence differs from germline, possibly due to a read error. This chain joins TRBV5-6 and TRBJ2-1, with TRBD2 identical over 13 bases. This CDR3 has 17 residues. Germline CDR1 SGHDT, CDR2 YYEEEE. CDR3 nucleotides: TGTGCCGGCAGCGCACTAGCGGGGGGGATCTTATACAATGAGCAGTTCTTC. Its protein is CAGSALAGGILYNEQFF.

The V and J genes are TRBV30 and TRBJ1-1, with 9 bases lining up with TRBD1. This CDR3 spans 15 amino acids. Germline V gene sequence: CDR1 GTSNPN, CDR2 SVGIG (reference sequence). V was clipped by 2 bases and J by 5 bases; unmatched bases: 9. The CDR3 sequence is CAWSPPTGGWTEAFF. CDR3 DNA sequence: TGTGCCTGGAGTCCCCCGACAGGGGGGTGGACTGAAGCTTTCTTT.

The sample holds a few counts of this clone. The J gene is TRBJ2-1, the V gene TRBV7-3; TRBD2 agrees at 8 bases. The CDR3 has 17 amino acids. The V gene end was trimmed by 4 bases and the J gene end by 7 bases; junction bases not matched to a gene: 15. Germline-derived CDR1 and CDR2 are SGHTA and FQGTGA. The DNA for the CDR3 is TGTGCCAGCAGCTCCGGCTCAGGACTAGCAGAGGGGAATGAGCAGTTCTTC. Encoded protein: CASSSGSGLAEGNEQFF. The whole variable domain, remainder taken from reference TRBV7-3 and TRBJ2-1, is GAGVSQTPSNKVTEKGKYVELRCDPISGHTALYWYRQSLGQGPEFLIYFQGTGAADDSGLPNDRFFAVRPEGSVSTLKIQRTERGDSAVYLCASSSGSGLAEGNEQFFGPGTRLTVL.

The DNA for the CDR3 is TGTGCCAGCAGCCAAGATGGCGGGACTAGCGGGGGGGGAATTAGGGAGACCCAGTACTTC. Residues: CASSQDGGTSGGGIRETQYF. The V gene is TRBV4-2, the J gene TRBJ2-5; TRBD2 matches 16 bases. J gave up 5 bases and V 0 bases, and 12 bases lay outside the gene matches. The germline gives CDR1 LGHNA, CDR2 YNFKEQ. This CDR3 region has 20 residues.

This chain links TRBV6-5 with TRBJ2-7; TRBD1 is a possible D gene (6 bases). This CDR3 has 14 amino acids. V lost 5 bases and J lost 0, with 11 bases in between. The V gene's germline CDR1 is MNHEY and CDR2 SVGAGI. The CDR3 DNA reads as TGTGCCAGCAGTCGCACAGGGTCCTCCTACGAGCAGTACTTC. This gives the protein CASSRTGSSYEQYF.

The rearrangement uses TRBV6-5 and TRBJ1-5, with no clear D. CDR3 length: 14 amino acids. V lost 5 bases, J lost 2 bases, and 10 bases lay in between. Germline assignment: CDR1 MNHEY and CDR2 SVGAGI. CDR3 protein: CASSRRVGNQPQHF. Written as DNA, the CDR3 is TGTGCCAGCAGTCGGCGGGTCGGCAATCAGCCCCAGCATTTT.

This rearrangement joins TRBV7-8 to TRBJ1-5; D possibly corresponds to TRBD1 (5 bases). The CDR3 length is 13 residues. The V end was cut by 1 base, the J end by 9 bases, with 10 bases between. Germline CDR1 SGHVS, CDR2 FQNEAQ. CDR3 sequence reads: CASSLERGMPQHF. The CDR3 nucleotides are TGTGCCAGCAGCTTAGAAAGGGGAATGCCCCAGCATTTT.